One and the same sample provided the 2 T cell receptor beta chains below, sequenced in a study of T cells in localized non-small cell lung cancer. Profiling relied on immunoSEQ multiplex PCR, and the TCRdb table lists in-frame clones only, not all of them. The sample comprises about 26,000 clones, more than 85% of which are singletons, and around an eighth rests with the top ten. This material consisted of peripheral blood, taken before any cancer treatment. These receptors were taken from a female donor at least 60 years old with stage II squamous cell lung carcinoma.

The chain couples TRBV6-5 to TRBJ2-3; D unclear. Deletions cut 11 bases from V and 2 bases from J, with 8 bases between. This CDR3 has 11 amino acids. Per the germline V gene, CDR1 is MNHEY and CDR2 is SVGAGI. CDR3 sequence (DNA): TGTGCCTCCCGAACCACAGATACGCAGTATTTT. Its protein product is CASRTTDTQYF.

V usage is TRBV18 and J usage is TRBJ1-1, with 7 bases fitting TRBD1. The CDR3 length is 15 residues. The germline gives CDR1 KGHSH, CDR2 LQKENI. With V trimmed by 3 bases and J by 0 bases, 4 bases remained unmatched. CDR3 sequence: CASSPTGQLNTEAFF. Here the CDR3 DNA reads TGTGCCAGCTCACCCACGGGACAGCTGAACACTGAAGCTTTCTTT.